The clone carrying this T cell receptor beta chain was seen just once. This record comes from a study of blood T cell repertoires in COVID-19. Turning to the study itself: Samples came from the United States, Italy and Spain, spanning acute and convalescent COVID-19. In each case, the material was cDNA or gDNA derived from T cells, B-cell-depleted T cells, or PBMCs.

In the original workflow: Amplification of reference gene primers was used by the study to estimate nucleated cell counts. Only in-frame clones appear in the TCRdb table, and some are missing; sequencing was by immunoSEQ multiplex PCR. V and J calls and clone size are copied from that table; D and trimming were computed from the DNA. The sample lists 35,000 to 45,000 clones, about 74% seen once, with less than 2.5% in the top ten. CDR3 length: 17 amino acids. CDR1 is MNHEY and CDR2 is SMNVEV in the germline V gene (reference sequence). Trimming cost V 4 bases and J 4 bases; bases outside gene matches: 14.

The source of this sequence is a man aged 55 to 69 with active COVID-19. J is TRBJ1-2 and V is TRBV27; 8 bases line up with TRBD1. The sequenced sample consisted of peripheral blood. CDR3 sequence reads: CASSSGTGPYIPYGYTF. DNA for the CDR3: TGTGCCAGCAGTTCCGGGACAGGCCCCTATATTCCCTATGGCTACACCTTC.